Below are 9 T cell receptor beta chains sequenced from a single sample in a study of cytomegalovirus exposure and HLA in healthy donors. Amplification used 60 Vbeta primers and 13 Jbeta primers. The repertoire was sequenced with immunoSEQ multiplex PCR; TCRdb's copy has only in-frame clones and lacks some. The sample includes 100,000 to 140,000 clones, more than 65% seen only once; the top ten take 4.2%. The sample consisted of PBMCs. The receptors here all came from a male donor in good health and CMV-seronegative.

The chain recombines TRBV5-6 with TRBJ1-4, with D hard to call. The V gene's germline CDR1 is SGHDT and CDR2 YYEEEE. The germline V and J ends were trimmed by 1 base and 3 bases, with 7 bases remaining between them. The CDR3 contains 14 residues. CDR3 DNA: TGTGCCAGCAGCTTGCAACAGTCTAATGAAAAACTGTTTTTT. It codes for CASSLQQSNEKLFF.

The chain has TRBV10-2 and TRBJ2-3, with D hard to call. This CDR3 contains 13 residues. The germline V gene has CDR1 WSHSY and CDR2 SAAADI. V was clipped by 6 bases and J by 6 bases, with 13 bases between them. The CDR3 loop reads CASRFPGSDTQYF. Here the CDR3 DNA reads TGCGCCAGCAGGTTTCCGGGTTCGGATACGCAGTATTTT.

This clone appeared once. CDR3 amino acids: CASSKLTGLDSNQPQHF. CDR3 DNA sequence: TGTGCCAGCAGCAAACTTACAGGGTTAGACAGCAATCAGCCCCAGCATTTT. V is TRBV21-1 and J is TRBJ1-5; the listed D gene, TRBD1, was not tested against the DNA. TRBV21-1 is a listed pseudogene. The CDR3 runs 17 residues.

The CDR3 is CASSPGGGRALSSYNEQFF. Written as DNA, the CDR3 is TGTGCCAGCAGCCCCGGCGGCGGGAGGGCTCTGTCCTCCTACAATGAGCAGTTCTTC. This chain joins TRBV5-8 and TRBJ2-1; 9 bases are shared with TRBD2. Germline trimming cut 4 bases from V and 0 bases from J; bases unmatched to any gene: 14. Looked up from germline, CDR1 is SGHTS and CDR2 is YDEGEE. There are 19 residues in the CDR3.

V is TRBV9 and J is TRBJ2-7; 8 bases are shared with TRBD2. V dropped 10 bases and J dropped 4; count of bases not matched to a gene: 7. The CDR3 totals 12 residues. Germline CDR1 and CDR2: SGDLS and YYNGEE. The CDR3 coding sequence is TGTGCCGGGATAAGCGGGGGATACGAGCAGTACTTC. Its translation: CAGISGGYEQYF.

This chain joins TRBV29-1 and TRBJ1-2; D might be TRBD1 (6 bases). V lost 8 bases, J lost 3 bases, and 13 bases lay in between. The CDR3 extends over 12 amino acids. The germline V gene has CDR1 SQVTM and CDR2 ANQGSEA. As DNA, the CDR3 is TGCAGCTCGGACAGCCTCTACTATGGCTACACCTTC. It encodes CSSDSLYYGYTF.

About this clone: The sample contains more than one DNA sequence encoding this CDR3. The chain uses TRBV25-1 and TRBJ1-1; no definite D call. The CDR3 is 12 amino acids. V gave up 1 base and J gave up 4 bases, with 4 bases separating them. From germline, CDR1 is MGHDK and CDR2 SYGVNS. The CDR3 DNA is TGTGCCAGCAGTGAATCCGGCACTGAAGCTTTCTTT. Translating gives CASSESGTEAFF.

The CDR3 region is CSVTDRASYEQYF. As DNA, the CDR3 is TGCAGCGTTACCGACAGGGCTTCCTACGAGCAGTACTTC. The chain employs TRBV29-1 and TRBJ2-5, with 7 bases matching TRBD1. The J call is in doubt because the DNA end fits TRBJ2-7 better. The CDR3 is 13 residues long. Germline V CDR1 and CDR2: SQVTM, ANQGSEA.

Turning to this clone: Additional DNA sequences in this sample encode the identical CDR3. The rearrangement uses TRBV18 and TRBJ2-1; D is possibly TRBD2 (5 bases). The germline gives CDR1 KGHSH, CDR2 LQKENI. Trimming left V 2 bases short and J 7 bases short, with 6 bases between. The CDR3 contains 12 residues. The CDR3 DNA sequence: TGTGCCAGCTCACCAGGAGGTAATGAGCAGTTCTTC. This sequence encodes CASSPGGNEQFF.